This TCR beta chain was obtained from a study of CD8 T cell repertoires and HIV-1 epitope variants. As for the study in general: Twenty-five autologous and known Gag and Nef epitope variant peptides each stimulated T cells separately. Enriched T cells were co-cultured with equal autologous T cell-negative cells.

Comment on this clone: Its cognate antigen is unknown.

TCR beta CDR3 was sequenced at survey depth on immunoSEQ. Repertoires were generated with immunoSEQ multiplex PCR, while TCRdb's copy carries only in-frame clones and drops some. The repertoire consists of under 5,500 clones, with roughly 70% occurring once and the leading ten covering over 40%. CDR3 length: 15 residues. The V gene's germline CDR1 is SEHNR and CDR2 FQNEAQ (reference sequence). The V gene end was trimmed by 3 bases and the J gene end by 4 bases; junction bases not matched to a gene: 4. Study-wide points: Fewer than ten TCR beta clonotypes were antigen-specific, six apparently recognizing autologous or escape variants.

The sequence derives from a male donor with HIV. Sequencing input: cultured CD8+ T cells derived from PBMCs. J is TRBJ2-5 and V is TRBV7-9, with 11 nucleotides matching TRBD1. This chain's CDR3 is CASSLAGQGAETQYF. Here the CDR3 DNA reads TGTGCCAGCAGCTTGGCAGGACAGGGGGCAGAGACCCAGTACTTC.